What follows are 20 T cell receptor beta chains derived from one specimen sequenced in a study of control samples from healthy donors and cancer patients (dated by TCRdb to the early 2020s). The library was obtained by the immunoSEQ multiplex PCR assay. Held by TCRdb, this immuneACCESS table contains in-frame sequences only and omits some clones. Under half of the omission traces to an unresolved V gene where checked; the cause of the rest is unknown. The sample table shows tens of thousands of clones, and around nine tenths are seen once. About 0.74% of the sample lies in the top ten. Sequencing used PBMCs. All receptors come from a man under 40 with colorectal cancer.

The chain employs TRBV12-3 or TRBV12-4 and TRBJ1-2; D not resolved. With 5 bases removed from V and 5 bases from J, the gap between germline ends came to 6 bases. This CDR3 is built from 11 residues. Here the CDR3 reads CASSTGYGYTF. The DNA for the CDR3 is TGTGCCAGCAGTACCGGGTATGGCTACACCTTC.

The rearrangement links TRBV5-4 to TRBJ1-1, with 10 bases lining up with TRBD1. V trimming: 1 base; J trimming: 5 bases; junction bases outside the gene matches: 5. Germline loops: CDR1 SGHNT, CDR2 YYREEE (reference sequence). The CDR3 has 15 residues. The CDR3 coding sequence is TGTGCCAGCAGCTTGAAGGGGACAGGGGATACTGAAGCTTTCTTT. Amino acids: CASSLKGTGDTEAFF.

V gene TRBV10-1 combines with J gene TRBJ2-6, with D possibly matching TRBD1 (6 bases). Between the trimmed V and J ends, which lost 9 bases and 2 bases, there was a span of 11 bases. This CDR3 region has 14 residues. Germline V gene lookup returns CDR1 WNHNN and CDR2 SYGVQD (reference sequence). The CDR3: CASTGSPGANVLTF. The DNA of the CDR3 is TGCGCCAGTACAGGGTCCCCTGGGGCCAACGTCCTGACTTTC.

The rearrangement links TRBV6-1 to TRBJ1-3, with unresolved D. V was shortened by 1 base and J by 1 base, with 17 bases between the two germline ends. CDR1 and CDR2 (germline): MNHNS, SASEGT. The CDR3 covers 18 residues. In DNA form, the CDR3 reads TGTGCCAGCAGTGAAGACTCCTATGGGGAGAGATCTGGAAACACCATATATTTT. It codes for CASSEDSYGERSGNTIYF.

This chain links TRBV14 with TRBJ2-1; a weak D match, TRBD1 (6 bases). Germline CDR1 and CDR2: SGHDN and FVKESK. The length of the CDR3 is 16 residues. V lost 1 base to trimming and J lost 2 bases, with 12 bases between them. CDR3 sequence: CASSQVRGHTYNEQFF. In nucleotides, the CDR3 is TGTGCCAGCAGCCAAGTTCGGGGACACACCTACAATGAGCAGTTCTTC.

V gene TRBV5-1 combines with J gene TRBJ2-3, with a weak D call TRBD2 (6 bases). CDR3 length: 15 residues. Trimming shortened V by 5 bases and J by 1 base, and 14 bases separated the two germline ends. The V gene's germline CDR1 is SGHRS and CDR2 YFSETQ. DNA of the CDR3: TGCGCCAGCAGTCCGGATAGGAGGGGCACAGATACGCAGTATTTT. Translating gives CASSPDRRGTDTQYF.

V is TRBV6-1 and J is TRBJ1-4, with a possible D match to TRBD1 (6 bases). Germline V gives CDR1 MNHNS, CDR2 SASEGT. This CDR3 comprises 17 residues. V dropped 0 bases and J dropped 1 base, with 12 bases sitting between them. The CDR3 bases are TGTGCCAGCAGTGAAGCGTACAACAGGGTAACTAATGAAAAACTGTTTTTT. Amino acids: CASSEAYNRVTNEKLFF.

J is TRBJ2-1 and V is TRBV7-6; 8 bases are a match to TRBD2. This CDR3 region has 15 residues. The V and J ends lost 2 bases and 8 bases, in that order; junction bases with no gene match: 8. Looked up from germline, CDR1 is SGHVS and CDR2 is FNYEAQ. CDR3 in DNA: TGTGCCAGCAGCTTACGCTCGGGGGGGCCCGATGAGCAGTTCTTC. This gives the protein CASSLRSGGPDEQFF.

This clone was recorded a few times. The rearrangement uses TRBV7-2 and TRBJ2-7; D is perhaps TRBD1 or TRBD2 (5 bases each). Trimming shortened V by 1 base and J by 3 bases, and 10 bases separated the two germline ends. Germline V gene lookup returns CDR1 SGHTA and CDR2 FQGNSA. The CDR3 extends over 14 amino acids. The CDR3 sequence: CASSLGGVNYEQYF. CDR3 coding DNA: TGTGCCAGCAGCTTAGGAGGGGTCAACTACGAGCAGTACTTC.

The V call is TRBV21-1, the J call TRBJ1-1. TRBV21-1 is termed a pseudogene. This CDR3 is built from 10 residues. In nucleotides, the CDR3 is TGTGCCAGCAGCAAAGCACGGGCTTTCTTT. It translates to CASSKARAFF.

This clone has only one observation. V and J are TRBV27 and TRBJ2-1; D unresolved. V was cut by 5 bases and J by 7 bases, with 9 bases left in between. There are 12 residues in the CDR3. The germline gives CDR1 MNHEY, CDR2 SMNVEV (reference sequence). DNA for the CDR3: TGTGCCAGCAGTCCTCGTTGGAATGAGCAGTTCTTC. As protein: CASSPRWNEQFF.

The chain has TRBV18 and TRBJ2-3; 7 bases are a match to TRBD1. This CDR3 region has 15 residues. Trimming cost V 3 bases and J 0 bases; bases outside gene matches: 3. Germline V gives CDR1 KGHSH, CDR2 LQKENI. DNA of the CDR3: TGTGCCAGCTCACCGACAGGGTCTAGCACAGATACGCAGTATTTT. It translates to CASSPTGSSTDTQYF. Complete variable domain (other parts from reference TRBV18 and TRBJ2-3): NAGVMQNPRHLVRRRGQEARLRCSPMKGHSHVYWYRQLPEEGLKFMVYLQKENIIDESGMPKERFSAEFPKEGPSILRIQQVVRGDSAAYFCASSPTGSSTDTQYFGPGTRLTVL.

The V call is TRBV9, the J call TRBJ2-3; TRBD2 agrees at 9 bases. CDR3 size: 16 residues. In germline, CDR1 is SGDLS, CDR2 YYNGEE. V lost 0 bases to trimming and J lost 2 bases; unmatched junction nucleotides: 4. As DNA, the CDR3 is TGTGCCAGCAGCGTAGGCGGGGGGGCATCCACAGATACGCAGTATTTT. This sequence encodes CASSVGGGASTDTQYF.

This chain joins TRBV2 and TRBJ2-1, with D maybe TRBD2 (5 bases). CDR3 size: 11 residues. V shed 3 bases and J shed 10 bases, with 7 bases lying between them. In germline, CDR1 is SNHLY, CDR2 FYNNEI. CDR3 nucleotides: TGTGCCAGCAGTGATGAGGGAGAGCAGTTCTTC. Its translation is CASSDEGEQFF.

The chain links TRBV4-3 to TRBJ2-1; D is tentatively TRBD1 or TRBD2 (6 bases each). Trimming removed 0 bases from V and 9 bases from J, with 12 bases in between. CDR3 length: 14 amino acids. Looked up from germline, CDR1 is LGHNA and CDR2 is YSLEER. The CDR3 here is CASSQDRGGREQFF. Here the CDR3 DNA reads TGCGCCAGCAGCCAAGATCGTGGGGGGCGTGAGCAGTTCTTC.

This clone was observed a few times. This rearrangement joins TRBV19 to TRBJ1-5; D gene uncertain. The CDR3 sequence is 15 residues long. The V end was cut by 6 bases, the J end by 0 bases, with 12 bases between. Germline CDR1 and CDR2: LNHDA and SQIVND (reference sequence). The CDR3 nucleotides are TGTGCCAGTAGCACCGGACTTGATAGCAATCAGCCCCAGCATTTT. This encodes CASSTGLDSNQPQHF. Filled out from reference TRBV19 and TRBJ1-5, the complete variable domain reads DGGITQSPKYLFRKEGQNVTLSCEQNLNHDAMYWYRQDPGQGLRLIYYSQIVNDFQKGDIAEGYSVSREKKESFPLTVTSAQKNPTAFYLCASSTGLDSNQPQHFGDGTRLSIL.

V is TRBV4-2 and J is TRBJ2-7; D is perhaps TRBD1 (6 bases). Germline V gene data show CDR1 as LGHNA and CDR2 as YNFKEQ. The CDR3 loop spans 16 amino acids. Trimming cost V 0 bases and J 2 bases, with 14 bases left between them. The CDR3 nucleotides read TGTGCCAGCAGCCAAGAGAGTCTAGCAGGGGCCTACGAGCAGTACTTC. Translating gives CASSQESLAGAYEQYF.

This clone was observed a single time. CDR3 residues: CASSPPTGLHTEAFF. CDR3 nucleotide sequence: TGTGCCAGCAGTCCCCCGACAGGGTTGCACACTGAAGCTTTCTTT. This rearrangement joins TRBV2 to TRBJ1-1; 7 bases map to TRBD1. Germline CDR1 is SNHLY and CDR2 is FYNNEI. Unmatched junction bases numbered 9, after V lost 5 bases and J lost 3 bases. The CDR3 sequence is 15 residues long.

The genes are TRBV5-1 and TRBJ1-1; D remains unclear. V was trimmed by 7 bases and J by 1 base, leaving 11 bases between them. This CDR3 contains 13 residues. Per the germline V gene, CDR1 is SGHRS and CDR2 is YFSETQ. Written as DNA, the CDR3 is TGCGCCAGCTCTACCGGGTGGAACACTGAAGCTTTCTTT. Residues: CASSTGWNTEAFF.

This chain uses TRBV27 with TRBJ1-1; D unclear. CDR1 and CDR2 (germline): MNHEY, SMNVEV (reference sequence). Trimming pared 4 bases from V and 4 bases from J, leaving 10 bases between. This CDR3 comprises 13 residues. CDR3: CASSWTGGTEAFF. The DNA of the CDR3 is TGTGCCAGCAGTTGGACGGGAGGCACTGAAGCTTTCTTT.